The 13 T cell receptor beta chains given below trace back to one sample, sequenced in a study of chemoradiotherapy in HPV16-positive cancers (dated by TCRdb to between 2022 and 2023). Libraries were prepared through the immunoSEQ multiplex PCR assay. The source is immuneACCESS, and TCRdb retained only in-frame sequences with V and J called. Part of the clones is not carried over; for the studies checked, unresolved V genes explain less than half of this, and the remainder is unexplained. The sample table records about 8,000 clones; roughly 90% of these occur just once. The ten largest make up about 3.3% of the sample. Sequences were derived from tumor tissue, sampled from a patient who underwent chemoradiotherapy. The receptors here all came from a human donor with HPV-associated anogenital cancer.

The CDR3 is CASSLGVYQPQHF. In DNA, the CDR3 is TGTGCCAGCAGCCTCGGGGTTTATCAGCCCCAGCATTTT. The chain has TRBV7-9 and TRBJ1-5; D gene ambiguous. The V and J ends lost 5 bases and 5 bases respectively, with 10 bases between them. There are 13 residues in the CDR3. Germline-derived CDR1 and CDR2 are SEHNR and FQNEAQ (reference sequence).

The chain carries TRBV11-2 and TRBJ2-5; no clear D gene. In germline, CDR1 is SGHAT, CDR2 FQNNGV. There are 15 residues in the CDR3. Trimming stripped 5 bases from V and 1 base from J, with 14 bases between. The CDR3 loop reads CASSPVFAVQETQYF. CDR3 coding DNA: TGTGCCAGCAGCCCAGTATTCGCAGTCCAAGAGACCCAGTACTTC.

CDR3 in amino acids: CASSFWQGGNEQYF. The DNA for the CDR3 is TGTGCCAGCAGCTTTTGGCAGGGTGGAAACGAGCAGTACTTC. The rearrangement uses TRBV5-6 and TRBJ2-7; D is perhaps TRBD1 (5 bases). V lost 2 bases, J lost 5 bases, and 14 bases lay in between. The length of the CDR3 is 14 residues. Per germline, CDR1 SGHDT and CDR2 YYEEEE. The variable domain in full, with the rest retrieved from reference TRBV5-6 and TRBJ2-7, is DAGVTQSPTHLIKTRGQQVTLRCSPKSGHDTVSWYQQALGQGPQFIFQYYEEEERQRGNFPDRFSGHQFPNYSSELNVNALLLGDSALYLCASSFWQGGNEQYFGPGTRLTVT.

This clone was seen only a few times. V is TRBV10-3 and J is TRBJ2-5; TRBD1 might be the D (5 bases). Deletions cut 2 bases from V and 5 bases from J, with 9 bases between. This CDR3 is 13 amino acids long. Germline CDR1 ENHRY, CDR2 SYGVKD. The CDR3: CAISEGAGETQYF. CDR3 nucleotide sequence: TGTGCCATCAGTGAGGGAGCAGGGGAGACCCAGTACTTC.

The V and J genes are TRBV29-1 and TRBJ1-2; D unresolved. The CDR3 runs to 13 residues. CDR1 SQVTM and CDR2 ANQGSEA come from the germline V gene. V gave up 7 bases and J gave up 2 bases, with 14 bases separating them. CDR3 coding DNA: TGCAGCGCGCAAGCGACGGTGAACTATGGCTACACCTTC. It codes for CSAQATVNYGYTF.

This clone has only a few counts. The chain employs TRBV6-5 and TRBJ1-2; D might be TRBD1 (5 bases). In germline, CDR1 is MNHEY, CDR2 SVGAGI. CDR3 size: 14 residues. Trimming shortened V by 6 bases and J by 4 bases, and 15 bases separated the two germline ends. The CDR3: CASRARGRIYGYTF. The CDR3, as DNA: TGTGCCAGCAGGGCGAGGGGCCGCATCTATGGCTACACCTTC.

With respect to this clone: The junction shows a germline mismatch at one end, possibly a read error. The rearrangement joins TRBV7-7 to TRBJ2-1, with TRBD2 matching 10 bases. CDR3 length: 18 residues. In germline, CDR1 is SSHAT, CDR2 FNYEAQ (reference sequence). The CDR3 DNA sequence: TGTGCTAGCAGCCACGGGGCTAGCGGGAGTAGCTTGAACAATGAGCAGTTCTTC. It is translated as CASSHGASGSSLNNEQFF.

The gene calls are TRBV6-1 and TRBJ2-3, with D maybe TRBD2 (6 bases). V was clipped by 6 bases and J by 2 bases, with 9 bases between them. This CDR3 is 13 amino acids long. Germline assignment: CDR1 MNHNS and CDR2 SASEGT. CDR3 nucleotides: TGTGCCAGCAGCACGGGAGCCACAGATACGCAGTATTTT. Encoded protein: CASSTGATDTQYF.

CDR3 loop: CASSPISAGGPYEQYF. The CDR3 DNA reads TGTGCCAGCAGCCCTATATCAGCGGGAGGGCCCTACGAGCAGTACTTC. The gene calls are TRBV4-2 and TRBJ2-7, with 10 bases aligning to TRBD2. Germline V lookup: CDR1 LGHNA, CDR2 YNFKEQ. Germline trimming cut 4 bases from V and 2 bases from J; bases unmatched to any gene: 8. This CDR3 is 16 amino acids long.

The chain employs TRBV4-2 and TRBJ1-1, with D possibly being TRBD1 (5 bases). Germline values: CDR1 LGHNA, CDR2 YNFKEQ. V lost 2 bases to trimming and J lost 4 bases, with 17 bases between them. The CDR3 contains 16 residues. The CDR3 sequence: CASSQTRLGVPTEAFF. Here the CDR3 DNA reads TGTGCCAGCAGCCAAACCCGACTAGGGGTACCCACTGAAGCTTTCTTT.

The chain carries TRBV7-8 and TRBJ1-2; tentative D call: TRBD1 (6 bases). Germline CDR1 is SGHVS and CDR2 is FQNEAQ. The CDR3 totals 13 residues. V was clipped by 4 bases and J by 6 bases, with 12 bases between them. The chain's CDR3 is CASSSAAGDGYTF. DNA of the CDR3: TGTGCCAGCAGCTCAGCGGCAGGGGATGGCTACACCTTC.

This clone was detected once. The chain is built from TRBV7-8 and TRBJ1-1; D is unresolved. V lost 3 bases to trimming and J lost 3 bases, with 2 bases between them. Germline lookup yields CDR1 SGHVS and CDR2 FQNEAQ. The CDR3 loop spans 11 amino acids. This CDR3 is CASSLDTEAFF. The CDR3 bases are TGTGCCAGCAGCTTGGACACTGAAGCTTTCTTT.

This chain joins TRBV5-1 and TRBJ2-3, with 8 bases lining up with TRBD1. After removal of 3 bases from V and 1 base from J, the junction contained 4 bases not matched to a gene. Germline CDR1 is SGHRS and CDR2 is YFSETQ. The CDR3 extends over 15 amino acids. The CDR3 region is CASSSRQGRTDTQYF. In nucleotides, the CDR3 is TGCGCCAGCAGCTCCCGACAGGGGCGCACAGATACGCAGTATTTT. The variable domain in full, with the rest retrieved from reference TRBV5-1 and TRBJ2-3, is KAGVTQTPRYLIKTRGQQVTLSCSPISGHRSVSWYQQTPGQGLQFLFEYFSETQRNKGNFPGRFSGRQFSNSRSEMNVSTLELGDSALYLCASSSRQGRTDTQYFGPGTRLTVL.